This T cell receptor (beta chain) originates from a study of T-cell memory formation after mild COVID-19. As for the study in general: Across donors, TCR clusters were largely donor specific.

From 5'RACE with constant-segment primers came TCR alpha and TCR beta cDNA libraries that carried sample barcodes and UMIs. TCRdb reanalysed the 5' RACE reads using MiXCR and keeps one entry per CDR3 protein. The data hold more than 45,000 distinct CDR3 sequences, with roughly a tenth observed a single time. Remarks on this clonotype: The antigen is undetermined.

The V gene's germline CDR1 is SGHKS and CDR2 YYEKEE (reference sequence). This CDR3 contains 15 residues. Trimming pared 4 bases from V and 5 bases from J, leaving 15 bases between. Study results and caveats: Clones that contracted clustered mainly in CM and EM if CD4+ and in EMRA if CD8+. Clones shrinking between day 15 and 85 showed a balanced CD4/CD8 split, and those that grew later tilted toward CD4+.

The genes are TRBV5-5 and TRBJ2-2; D is ambiguous. Sequencing used PBMCs or a T cell subset sorted from them (not recorded which). The receptor was isolated from an adult woman who had mild COVID-19 (a few samples of this study predate the infection). Cell type and time point are not known. The CDR3 nucleotides are TGTGCCAGCAGCGCCGACGGAGAGGAAACCGGGGAGCTGTTTTTT. Translated: CASSADGEETGELFF.